This is a list of T cell receptor beta chains from one sample in a study of vaccination and CD4 T cells after COVID-19. A single record per CDR3 protein comes from TCRdb applying MiXCR to the PCR reads. The table lists around 21,000 distinct CDR3 sequences, 55% of them singletons. These receptors are not linked to any known antigen. The sample comprised CD4+ T cells from blood, cultured in vitro. These receptors came from a human donor who had recovered from COVID-19. Both conserved end residues are part of each CDR3. A D gene is named only where the DNA matches it firmly. Size tells how often a clone was seen (once, few, many) or the class of an expanded clone, and some rows leave it out.

>TRBV19|NA|TRBJ1-5|TRBD1
CATGTGGEPQHF
TGTGCCACCGGGACAGGCGGCGAGCCCCAGCATTTT
>TRBV28|NA|TRBJ1-5|TRBD1
CASSADRVSNQPQHF
TGTGCCAGCAGTGCGGACAGGGTTAGCAATCAGCCCCAGCATTTT
>TRBV20-1|few|TRBJ2-1|NA
CSATSTRSPYNEQFF
TGCAGTGCTACCTCTACTAGATCCCCATACAATGAGCAGTTCTTC
>TRBV29-1|NA|TRBJ2-7|NA
CSVVNEQYF
TGCAGCGTTGTAAACGAGCAGTACTTC
>TRBV20-1|NA|TRBJ1-5|NA
CSAPGGPENQPQHF
TGCAGTGCTCCTGGGGGACCCGAAAATCAGCCCCAGCATTTT
>TRBV6-5|NA|TRBJ2-2|TRBD2
CASSYFREGTGELFF
TGTGCCAGCAGTTACTTCCGGGAGGGCACCGGGGAGCTGTTTTTT
>TRBV19|few|TRBJ2-7|TRBD2
CASRAGLSSYEQYF
TGTGCCAGTCGAGCGGGACTGAGCTCCTACGAGCAGTACTTC
>TRBV7-2|NA|TRBJ1-5|NA
CASSLKGGVTQPQHF
TGTGCCAGCAGCTTAAAGGGGGGCGTTACTCAGCCCCAGCATTTT
>TRBV6-1|large|TRBJ1-1|NA
CASGGGSTEAFF
TGTGCCAGCGGTGGGGGGAGTACTGAAGCTTTCTTT
>TRBV20-1|few|TRBJ2-7|NA
CSAVSSRQYF
TGCAGTGCTGTTAGCAGCAGGCAGTACTTC
>TRBV6-2/TRBV6-3|NA|TRBJ1-1|NA
CASSYAAGQLLTEAFF
TGTGCCAGCAGTTACGCTGCGGGACAATTACTCACTGAAGCTTTCTTT
>TRBV27|NA|TRBJ2-7|TRBD2
CASSSLITLAGDFYEQYF
TGTGCCAGCAGTTCCCTAATCACGCTAGCGGGGGATTTCTACGAGCAGTACTTC
>TRBV6-2/TRBV6-3|NA|TRBJ1-5|NA
CASSYPREGDQPQHF
TGTGCCAGCAGTTACCCTCGGGAGGGGGATCAGCCCCAGCATTTT
>TRBV28|NA|TRBJ2-3|TRBD2
CASSKRLAGDTQYF
TGTGCCAGCAGCAAGAGACTAGCGGGGGATACGCAGTATTTT
>TRBV7-6|NA|TRBJ1-5|NA
CASSRPNQPQHF
TGTGCCAGCAGCCGACCGAATCAGCCCCAGCATTTT
>TRBV7-3|few|TRBJ2-1|NA
CASSERVSGNEQFF
TGTGCCAGCAGCGAGAGGGTTTCTGGGAATGAGCAGTTCTTC
>TRBV4-3|few|TRBJ2-3|NA
CASSQDARVADTQYF
TGCGCCAGCAGCCAAGATGCTAGGGTCGCAGATACGCAGTATTTT
>TRBV11-3|NA|TRBJ1-2|NA
CASSLRTNYGYTF
TGTGCCAGCAGCCTCAGGACTAACTATGGCTACACCTTC
>TRBV20-1|few|TRBJ1-1|NA
CSASRRVEAFF
TGCAGTGCTAGTCGGAGGGTTGAAGCTTTCTTT
>TRBV28|NA|TRBJ1-1|NA
CASSLSLDVATEAFF
TGTGCCAGCAGTTTAAGTCTGGATGTAGCCACTGAAGCTTTCTTT